The sequence of this TCR beta chain was determined in a study of cytomegalovirus exposure and HLA in healthy donors. PCR involved 60 Vbeta and 13 Jbeta primers. The protocol was immunoSEQ multiplex PCR, while the TCRdb copy is restricted to in-frame clones and leaves out a portion. The sample gives around 93,000 clones, approximately 83% of which show up once; under 4% is in the top ten. CDR3 length: 14 residues. CDR1 and CDR2 from the germline V gene are ENHRY and SYGVKD. J gave up 3 bases and V 10 bases, and 10 bases lay outside the gene matches. Study results and limitations: In a later analysis, at a false discovery rate of 0.05, 17,000 or so TCR beta sequences were associated with HLA alleles.

On this clone itself: Its antigen is as yet unknown.

The sequenced material came from PBMCs. V gene TRBV10-3 combines with J gene TRBJ2-7; 9 bases match TRBD1. The receptor was isolated from a man in his fifties or sixties in good health and CMV-seronegative. CDR3 in DNA: TGTGCCAACTCCCGGGACAGGGATCTCTACGAGCAGTACTTC. Translation gives CANSRDRDLYEQYF.